One and the same sample provided the 9 T cell receptor beta chains below, sequenced in a study of T cells in Graves' hyperthyroidism and ophthalmopathy. Researchers took RNA transcripts and amplified the TCR beta CDR3 regions from them. Initially, a first-round RT-PCR of the TCR CDR3 employed the HTBI primer set. One entry per CDR3 protein, called by TCRdb with MiXCR from the multiplex PCR reads. The sample consists of around 350,000 distinct CDR3 sequences, 15% to 19% of them appearing once. Sample: blood. These receptors were collected from a woman aged 18-29 years with Graves' hyperthyroidism that later progressed to Graves' ophthalmopathy.

J is TRBJ1-2 and V is TRBV4-2; the D gene is possibly TRBD1 (5 bases). The CDR3 contains 16 residues. Germline V gives CDR1 LGHNA, CDR2 YNFKEQ. Trimming pared 1 base from V and 0 bases from J, leaving 12 bases between. The CDR3 coding sequence is TGTGCCAGCAGCCAAGGTTCTGACAGTGCTAACTATGGCTACACCTTC. Translating gives CASSQGSDSANYGYTF.

The chain is built from TRBV28 and TRBJ2-3; D not resolved. The CDR3 consists of 15 residues. Trimming pared 3 bases from V and 2 bases from J, leaving 12 bases between. CDR1 is MDHEN and CDR2 is SYDVKM in the germline V gene. The CDR3 sequence: CASSFSLGSTDTQYF. The CDR3 DNA reads as TGTGCCAGCAGTTTTTCCCTAGGGTCCACAGATACGCAGTATTTT. The full variable domain, rest sourced from reference TRBV28 and TRBJ2-3, is DVKVTQSSRYLVKRTGEKVFLECVQDMDHENMFWYRQDPGLGLRLIYFSYDVKMKEKGDIPEGYSVSREKKERFSLILESASTNQTSMYLCASSFSLGSTDTQYFGPGTRLTVL.

This clonotype was seen ten or more times. The chain has TRBV12-3 or TRBV12-4 and TRBJ2-7; D not certain. This CDR3 comprises 13 residues. Trimming shortened V by 5 bases and J by 3 bases, and 11 bases separated the two germline ends. CDR3 sequence reads: CASSPDIYYEQYF. Here the CDR3 DNA reads TGTGCCAGCAGTCCCGACATCTACTACGAGCAGTACTTC.

This clonotype was detected many times. The rearrangement uses TRBV4-1 and TRBJ2-1; 8 bases agree with TRBD2. CDR3 length: 15 residues. V gave up 4 bases and J gave up 9 bases; unmatched junction bases: 11. Germline CDR1 reads MGHRA; CDR2 reads YSYEKL. CDR3 coding DNA: TGCGCCAGCAGCCGGACTAGCAAGGGGGTGAGTGAGCAGTTCTTC. It is translated as CASSRTSKGVSEQFF.

In its sample, this clonotype was seen many times. The chain links TRBV7-2 to TRBJ2-7, with 9 bases matching TRBD2. The CDR3 is made up of 14 amino acids. The germline V gene has CDR1 SGHTA and CDR2 FQGNSA. The junction had 7 bases not matched to a gene; V was cut back by 3 bases and J by 7 bases. Written as DNA, the CDR3 is TGTGCCAGCAGCTTGGCGGGAGGGGGGTTGGAGCAGTACTTC. Amino acids: CASSLAGGGLEQYF.

This chain links TRBV4-1 with TRBJ2-1; 13 bases agree with TRBD2. The CDR3 contains 15 residues. With V trimmed by 7 bases and J by 6 bases, 6 bases remained unmatched. Germline loops: CDR1 MGHRA, CDR2 YSYEKL. In nucleotides, the CDR3 is TGCGCCAGCAACCCAACTAGCGGGAGGGCCAATGAGCAGTTCTTC. Translation gives CASNPTSGRANEQFF.

This clonotype was seen only a few times. This chain uses TRBV20-1 with TRBJ2-7; TRBD2 might be the D (5 bases). With 3 bases removed from V and 0 bases from J, the gap between germline ends came to 15 bases. Germline values: CDR1 DFQATT, CDR2 SNEGSKA (reference sequence). This CDR3 is built from 15 residues. The CDR3 spells CSASLASKSSYEQYF. The CDR3 DNA is TGCAGTGCTAGTCTGGCTAGCAAGAGCTCCTACGAGCAGTACTTC.

This clonotype has ten or more counts. V usage is TRBV28 and J usage is TRBJ1-4, with a possible D match to TRBD1 (5 bases). Trimming pared 3 bases from V and 7 bases from J, leaving 12 bases between. The CDR3 is made up of 14 amino acids. The V gene's germline CDR1 is MDHEN and CDR2 SYDVKM. CDR3 in amino acids: CASSLRQPLEKLFF. CDR3 DNA: TGTGCCAGCAGTTTGAGACAGCCTCTTGAAAAACTGTTTTTT.

This clonotype was observed many times. V gene TRBV28 combines with J gene TRBJ2-7; 7 bases agree with TRBD2. Germline V gene data show CDR1 as MDHEN and CDR2 as SYDVKM. The CDR3 has 17 amino acids. V was clipped by 6 bases and J by 1 base; unmatched bases: 15. CDR3 bases: TGTGCCAGCAGCCCTCCCAAAAGCGGGATGGATTCCTACGAGCAGTACTTC. Protein product: CASSPPKSGMDSYEQYF.